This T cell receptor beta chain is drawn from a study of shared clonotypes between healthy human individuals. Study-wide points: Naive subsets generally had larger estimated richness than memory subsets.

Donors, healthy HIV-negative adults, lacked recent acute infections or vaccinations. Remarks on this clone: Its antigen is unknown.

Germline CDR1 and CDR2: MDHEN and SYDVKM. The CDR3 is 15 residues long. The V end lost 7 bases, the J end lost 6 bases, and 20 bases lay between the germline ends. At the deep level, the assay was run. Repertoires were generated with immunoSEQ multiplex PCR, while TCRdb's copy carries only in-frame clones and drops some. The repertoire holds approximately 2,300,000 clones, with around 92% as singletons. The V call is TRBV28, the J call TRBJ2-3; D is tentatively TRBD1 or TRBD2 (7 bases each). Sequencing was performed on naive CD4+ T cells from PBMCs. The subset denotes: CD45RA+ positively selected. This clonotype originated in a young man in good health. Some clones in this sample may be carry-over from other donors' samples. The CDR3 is CASTSTRGGEDTQYF. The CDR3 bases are TGTGCCAGCACCTCAACCAGGGGGGGGGAGGATACGCAGTATTTT.